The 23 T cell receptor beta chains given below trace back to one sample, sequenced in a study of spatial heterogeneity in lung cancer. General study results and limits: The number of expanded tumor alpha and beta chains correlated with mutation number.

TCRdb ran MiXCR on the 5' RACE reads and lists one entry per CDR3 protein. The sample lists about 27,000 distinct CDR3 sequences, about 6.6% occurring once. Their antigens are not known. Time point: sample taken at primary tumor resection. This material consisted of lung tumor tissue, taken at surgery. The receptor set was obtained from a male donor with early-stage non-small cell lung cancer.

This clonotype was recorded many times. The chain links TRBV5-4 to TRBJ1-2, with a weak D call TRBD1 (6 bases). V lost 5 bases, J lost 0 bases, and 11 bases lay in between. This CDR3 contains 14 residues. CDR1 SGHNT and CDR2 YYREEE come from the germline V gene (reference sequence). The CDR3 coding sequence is TGTGCCAGCAGTCTGCCAGGGGCTAACTATGGCTACACCTTC. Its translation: CASSLPGANYGYTF.

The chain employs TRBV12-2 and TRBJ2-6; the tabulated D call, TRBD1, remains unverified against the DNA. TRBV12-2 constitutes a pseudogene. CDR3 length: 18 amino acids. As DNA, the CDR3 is TGTGCAAGTCGCCTACCGGGACAGGGTTACTCTGGGGCCAACGTCCTGACTTTC. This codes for CASRLPGQGYSGANVLTF.

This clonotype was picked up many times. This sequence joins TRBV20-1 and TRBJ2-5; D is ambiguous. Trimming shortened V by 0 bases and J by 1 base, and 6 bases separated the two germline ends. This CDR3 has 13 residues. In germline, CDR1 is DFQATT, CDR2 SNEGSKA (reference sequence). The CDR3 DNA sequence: TGCAGTGCTAGAGAGCGGTTCCAAGAGACCCAGTACTTC. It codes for CSARERFQETQYF.

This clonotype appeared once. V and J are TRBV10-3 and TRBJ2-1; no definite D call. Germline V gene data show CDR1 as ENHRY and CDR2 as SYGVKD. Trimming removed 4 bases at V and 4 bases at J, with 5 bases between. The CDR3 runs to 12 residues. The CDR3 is CAISVKYNEQFF. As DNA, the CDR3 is TGTGCCATCAGTGTGAAGTACAATGAGCAGTTCTTC.

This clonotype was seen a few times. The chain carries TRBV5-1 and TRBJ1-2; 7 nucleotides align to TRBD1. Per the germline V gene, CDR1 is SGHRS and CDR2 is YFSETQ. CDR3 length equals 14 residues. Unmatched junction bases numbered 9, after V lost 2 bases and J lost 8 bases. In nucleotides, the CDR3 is TGCGCCAGCAGCTTTGTGGAGGGGGCGAAAGGCTACACCTTC. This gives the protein CASSFVEGAKGYTF.

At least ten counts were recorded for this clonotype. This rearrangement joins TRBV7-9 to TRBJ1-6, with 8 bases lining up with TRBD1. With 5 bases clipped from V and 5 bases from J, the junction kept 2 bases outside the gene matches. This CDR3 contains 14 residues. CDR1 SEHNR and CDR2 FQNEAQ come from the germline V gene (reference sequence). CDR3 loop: CASSPTGDNSPLHF. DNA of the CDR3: TGTGCCAGCAGCCCGACAGGGGATAATTCACCCCTCCACTTT.

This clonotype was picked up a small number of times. CDR3 sequence (DNA): TGCGCCAGCAGCTACAGGGTTGGCACAGATACGCAGTATTTT. Its protein is CASSYRVGTDTQYF. The V gene is TRBV5-1, the J gene TRBJ2-3; D possibly corresponds to TRBD1 (6 bases). The CDR3 extends over 14 amino acids. Germline-derived CDR1 and CDR2 are SGHRS and YFSETQ. Trimming took off 3 bases at V and 1 base at J, with 9 bases between the two ends. The full variable domain, rest sourced from reference TRBV5-1 and TRBJ2-3, is KAGVTQTPRYLIKTRGQQVTLSCSPISGHRSVSWYQQTPGQGLQFLFEYFSETQRNKGNFPGRFSGRQFSNSRSEMNVSTLELGDSALYLCASSYRVGTDTQYFGPGTRLTVL.

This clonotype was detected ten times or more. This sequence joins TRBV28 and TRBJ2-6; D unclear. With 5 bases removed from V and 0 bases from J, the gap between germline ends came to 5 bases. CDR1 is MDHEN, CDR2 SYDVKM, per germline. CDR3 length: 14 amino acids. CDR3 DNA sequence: TGTGCCAGCAGTCTACACTCTGGGGCCAACGTCCTGACTTTC. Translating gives CASSLHSGANVLTF.

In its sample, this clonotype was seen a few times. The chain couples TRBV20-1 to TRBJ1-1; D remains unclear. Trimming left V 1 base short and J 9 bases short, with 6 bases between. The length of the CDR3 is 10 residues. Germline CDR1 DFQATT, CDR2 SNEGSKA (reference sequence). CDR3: CSARGLQAFF. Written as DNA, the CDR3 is TGCAGTGCTAGAGGTCTCCAAGCTTTCTTT.

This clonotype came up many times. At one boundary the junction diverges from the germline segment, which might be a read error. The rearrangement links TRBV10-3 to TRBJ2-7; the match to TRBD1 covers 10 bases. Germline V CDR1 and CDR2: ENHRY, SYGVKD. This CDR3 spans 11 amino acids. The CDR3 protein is CAISPGTGAIF. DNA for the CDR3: TGTGCCATCAGTCCCGGGACAGGGGCGATATTC.

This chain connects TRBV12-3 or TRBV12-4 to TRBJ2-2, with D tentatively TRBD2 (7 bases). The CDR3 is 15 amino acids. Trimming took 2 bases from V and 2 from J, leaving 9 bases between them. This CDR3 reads CASSLRGANTGELFF. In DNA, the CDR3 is TGTGCCAGCAGTTTACGGGGGGCCAACACCGGGGAGCTGTTTTTT.

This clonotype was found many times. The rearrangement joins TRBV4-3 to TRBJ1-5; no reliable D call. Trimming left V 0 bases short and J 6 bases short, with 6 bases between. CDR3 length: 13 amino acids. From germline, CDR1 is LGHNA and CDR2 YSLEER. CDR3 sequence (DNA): TGCGCCAGCAGCCAAGATCCGGTTCAGCCCCAGCATTTT. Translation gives CASSQDPVQPQHF.

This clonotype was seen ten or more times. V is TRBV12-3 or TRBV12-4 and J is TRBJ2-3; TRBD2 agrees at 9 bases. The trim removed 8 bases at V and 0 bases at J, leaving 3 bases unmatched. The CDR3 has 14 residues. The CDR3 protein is CASRGGVSTDTQYF. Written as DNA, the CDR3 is TGTGCCAGCCGCGGGGGGGTGAGCACAGATACGCAGTATTTT.

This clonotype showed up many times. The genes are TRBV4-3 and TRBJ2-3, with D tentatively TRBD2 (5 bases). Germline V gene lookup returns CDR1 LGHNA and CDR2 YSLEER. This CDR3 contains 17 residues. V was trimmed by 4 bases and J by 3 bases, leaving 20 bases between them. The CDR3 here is CASSRSVADWETDTQYF. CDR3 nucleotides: TGCGCCAGCAGCCGCTCTGTTGCAGACTGGGAGACAGATACGCAGTATTTT.

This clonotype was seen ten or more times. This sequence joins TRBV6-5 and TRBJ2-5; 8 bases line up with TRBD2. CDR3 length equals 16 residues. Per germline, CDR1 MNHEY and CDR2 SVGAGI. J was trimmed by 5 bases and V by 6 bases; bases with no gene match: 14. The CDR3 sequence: CASSPWRGAGLETQYF. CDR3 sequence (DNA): TGTGCCAGCAGCCCATGGCGGGGGGCCGGGTTGGAGACCCAGTACTTC.

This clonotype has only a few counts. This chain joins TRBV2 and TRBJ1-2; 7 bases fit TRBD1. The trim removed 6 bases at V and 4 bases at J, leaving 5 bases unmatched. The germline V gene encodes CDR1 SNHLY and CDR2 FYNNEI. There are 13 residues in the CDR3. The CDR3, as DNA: TGTGCCAGCAGGGCGGACAGGAGCTATGGCTACACCTTC. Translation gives CASRADRSYGYTF.

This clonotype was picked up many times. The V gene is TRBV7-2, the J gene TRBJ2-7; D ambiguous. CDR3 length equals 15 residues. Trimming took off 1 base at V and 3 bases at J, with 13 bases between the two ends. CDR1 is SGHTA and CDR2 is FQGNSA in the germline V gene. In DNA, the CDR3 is TGTGCCAGCAGCTTAGGGGCAGTGCGTCTCTACGAGCAGTACTTC. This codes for CASSLGAVRLYEQYF.

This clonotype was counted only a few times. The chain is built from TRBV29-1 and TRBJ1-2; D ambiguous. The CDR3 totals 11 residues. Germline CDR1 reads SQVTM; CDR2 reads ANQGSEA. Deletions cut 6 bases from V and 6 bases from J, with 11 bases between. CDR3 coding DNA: TGCAGCGTCAGAGGACCTCATGGCTACACCTTC. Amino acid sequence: CSVRGPHGYTF. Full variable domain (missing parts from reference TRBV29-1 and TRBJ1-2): SAVISQKPSRDICQRGTSLTIQCQVDSQVTMMFWYRQQPGQSLTLIATANQGSEATYESGFVIDKFPISRPNLTFSTLTVSNMSPEDSSIYLCSVRGPHGYTFGSGTRLTVV.

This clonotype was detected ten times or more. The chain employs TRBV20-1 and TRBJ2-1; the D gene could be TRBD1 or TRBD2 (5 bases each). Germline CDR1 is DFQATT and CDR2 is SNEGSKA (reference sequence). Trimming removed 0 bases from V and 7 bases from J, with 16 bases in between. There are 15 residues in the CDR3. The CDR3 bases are TGCAGTGCTAGAGATCCGGGACGGAAAGGGAATGAGCAGTTCTTC. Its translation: CSARDPGRKGNEQFF.

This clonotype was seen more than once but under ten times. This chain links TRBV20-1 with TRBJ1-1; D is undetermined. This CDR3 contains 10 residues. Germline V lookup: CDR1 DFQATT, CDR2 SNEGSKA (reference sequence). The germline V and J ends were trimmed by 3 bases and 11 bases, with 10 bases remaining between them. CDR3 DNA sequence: TGCAGTGCTAGGGGAGCACCGGCTTTCTTT. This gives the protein CSARGAPAFF.

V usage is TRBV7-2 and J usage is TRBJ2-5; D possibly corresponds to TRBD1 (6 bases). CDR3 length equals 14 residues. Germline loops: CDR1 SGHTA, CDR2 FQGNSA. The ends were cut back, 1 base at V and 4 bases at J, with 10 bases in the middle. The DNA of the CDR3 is TGTGCCAGCAGCTTAGGAGGGGACACAGAGACCCAGTACTTC. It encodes CASSLGGDTETQYF.

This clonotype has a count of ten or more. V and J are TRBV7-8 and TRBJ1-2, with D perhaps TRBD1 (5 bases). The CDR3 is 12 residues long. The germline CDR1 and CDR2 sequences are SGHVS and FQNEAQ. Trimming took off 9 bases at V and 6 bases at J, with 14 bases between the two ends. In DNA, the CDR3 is TGTGCCAGGTCCAGGGTTCGGAATGGCTACACCTTC. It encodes CARSRVRNGYTF.

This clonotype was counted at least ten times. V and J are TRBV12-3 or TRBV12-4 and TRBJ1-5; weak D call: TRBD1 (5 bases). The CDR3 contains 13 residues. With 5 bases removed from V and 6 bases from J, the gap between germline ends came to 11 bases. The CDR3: CASSRTQGQPQHF. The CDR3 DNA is TGTGCCAGCAGTCGTACCCAGGGTCAGCCCCAGCATTTT.